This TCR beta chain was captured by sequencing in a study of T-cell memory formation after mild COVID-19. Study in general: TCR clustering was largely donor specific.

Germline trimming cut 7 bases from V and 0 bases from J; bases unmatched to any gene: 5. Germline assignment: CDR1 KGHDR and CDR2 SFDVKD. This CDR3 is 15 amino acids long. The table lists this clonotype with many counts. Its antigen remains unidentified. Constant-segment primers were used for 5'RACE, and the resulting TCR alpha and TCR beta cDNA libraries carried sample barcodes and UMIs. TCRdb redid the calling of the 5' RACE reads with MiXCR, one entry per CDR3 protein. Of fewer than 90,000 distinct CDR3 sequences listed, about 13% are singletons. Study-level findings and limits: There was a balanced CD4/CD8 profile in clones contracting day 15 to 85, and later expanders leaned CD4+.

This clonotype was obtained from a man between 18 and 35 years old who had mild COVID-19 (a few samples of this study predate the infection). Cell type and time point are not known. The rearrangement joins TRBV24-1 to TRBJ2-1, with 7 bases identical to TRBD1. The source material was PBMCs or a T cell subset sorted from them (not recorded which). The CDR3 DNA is TGTGCCACCAGCCCCGGGACAGACTCCTACAATGAGCAGTTCTTC. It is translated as CATSPGTDSYNEQFF.